These 3 T cell receptor beta chains were all obtained from the same sample, sequenced in a study of T-cell reconstitution after alpha-beta-depleted transplantation in children. As it was prepared, the TCRbeta library received unique molecular identifiers. Via MiXCR, TCRdb re-called the PCR reads, giving one row per CDR3 protein. The table lists about 400,000 distinct CDR3 sequences, about an eighth of them singletons. Sample: PBMCs, taken from the stem cell graft. The receptors were sampled from a human donor who donated a stem cell graft to a child with Fanconi anemia.

The DNA for the CDR3 is TGTGCCAGCACCCTGGGGGGTAGCACCATATATTTT. Amino acid sequence: CASTLGGSTIYF. The V call is TRBV11-2, the J call TRBJ1-3, with D tentatively TRBD1 (5 bases). With 7 bases removed from V and 9 bases from J, the gap between germline ends came to 13 bases. The CDR3 is 12 residues long. The V gene's germline CDR1 is SGHAT and CDR2 FQNNGV.

This clonotype turned up a few times. The chain joins TRBV7-9 to TRBJ2-1, with 9 bases aligning to TRBD1. After removal of 4 bases from V and 7 bases from J, the junction contained 8 bases not matched to a gene. Germline CDR1 reads SEHNR; CDR2 reads FQNEAQ (reference sequence). The CDR3 totals 15 residues. CDR3 DNA sequence: TGTGCCAGCAGCTCGGGACAGGGAAGATTTAATGAGCAGTTCTTC. It is translated as CASSSGQGRFNEQFF.

This clonotype has a handful of counts. The chain combines TRBV3-1 with TRBJ1-1; D is ambiguous. There are 12 residues in the CDR3. V was shortened by 1 base and J by 7 bases, with 7 bases between the two germline ends. Germline V lookup: CDR1 LGHDT, CDR2 YNNKEL (reference sequence). CDR3 loop: CASSQVQSEAFF. DNA of the CDR3: TGTGCCAGCAGCCAAGTACAGAGTGAAGCTTTCTTT.